This passage covers 32 T cell receptor beta chains from one sample sequenced in a study of T-cell memory formation after mild COVID-19. TCRdb reprocessed the 5' RACE reads with MiXCR, giving one entry per CDR3 protein. The table includes approximately 230,000 distinct CDR3 sequences, 16% detected once. The source material was PBMCs or a T cell subset sorted from them (not recorded which). The receptors shown here come from a man between 18 and 29 years old who had mild COVID-19 (a few samples of this study predate the infection). Cell type and time point are not known.

In this sample, this clonotype turned up many times. The rearrangement uses TRBV5-1 and TRBJ2-1; TRBD2 aligns across 8 bases. Per the germline V gene, CDR1 is SGHRS and CDR2 is YFSETQ. Trimming cost V 4 bases and J 6 bases; bases outside gene matches: 9. The CDR3 sequence is 15 residues long. The DNA of the CDR3 is TGCGCCAGCAGCAGGCCGGGACTAGAGACCAATGAGCAGTTCTTC. Translating it yields CASSRPGLETNEQFF.

A few counts support this clonotype. The rearrangement joins TRBV7-8 to TRBJ2-7; D is ambiguous. Germline V gene sequence: CDR1 SGHVS, CDR2 FQNEAQ. The CDR3 is 15 residues long. Deletions cut 5 bases from V and 6 bases from J, with 20 bases between. The CDR3 DNA reads TGTGCCAGCAGCCTCCTCTTCAAGTCCGGCGGCGAGCAGTACTTC. As protein: CASSLLFKSGGEQYF.

In its sample, this clonotype was seen many times. V gene TRBV6-5 combines with J gene TRBJ1-6; TRBD1 matches 7 bases. Germline CDR1 and CDR2: MNHEY and SVGAGI. CDR3 size: 15 residues. The ends lost 6 bases at V and 6 bases at J; junction bases unmatched: 8. Written as DNA, the CDR3 is TGTGCCAGCAGCCGGGGAGGGACAGCTAATTCACCCCTCCACTTT. Translation gives CASSRGGTANSPLHF.

The genes are TRBV6-2 or TRBV6-3 and TRBJ1-5; 9 bases align to TRBD1. CDR3 length equals 15 residues. V lost 7 bases to trimming and J lost 6 bases; unmatched junction nucleotides: 10. Per germline, CDR1 MNHEY and CDR2 SVGEGT. The CDR3 coding sequence is TGTGCCAGCACCGATAAACAGGGGGCTTTTCAGCCCCAGCATTTT. Translating gives CASTDKQGAFQPQHF.

The chain links TRBV4-2 to TRBJ2-7, with 7 bases lining up with TRBD1. Germline V gene data show CDR1 as LGHNA and CDR2 as YNFKEQ. With V trimmed by 4 bases and J by 4 bases, 7 bases remained unmatched. The CDR3 has 14 residues. CDR3: CASSLQGQIYEQYF. DNA for the CDR3: TGTGCCAGCAGCCTACAGGGGCAGATTTACGAGCAGTACTTC.

The rearrangement uses TRBV29-1 and TRBJ2-7; TRBD1 might be the D (5 bases). V lost 7 bases and J lost 6, with 13 bases in between. This CDR3 spans 11 amino acids. Germline V gene sequence: CDR1 SQVTM, CDR2 ANQGSEA. The CDR3 protein is CSAYRLGEQYV. The CDR3 DNA reads TGCAGCGCCTACAGGCTAGGCGAGCAGTACGTC.

This clonotype has only a few counts. V usage is TRBV20-1 and J usage is TRBJ2-7; no definite D call. CDR1 and CDR2 from the germline V gene are DFQATT and SNEGSKA (reference sequence). The ends were cut back, 0 bases at V and 0 bases at J, with 3 bases in the middle. This CDR3 is built from 12 residues. The CDR3: CSARESSYEQYV. CDR3 in DNA: TGCAGTGCTAGAGAGAGCTCCTACGAGCAGTACGTC.

V is TRBV4-1 and J is TRBJ1-5; D gene ambiguous. The germline V gene encodes CDR1 MGHRA and CDR2 YSYEKL. Trimming removed 0 bases at V and 9 bases at J, with 9 bases between. The CDR3 is made up of 13 amino acids. The CDR3 DNA follows: TGCGCCAGCAGCCAAGATAAGGCCACGCCCCAGCATTTT. It translates to CASSQDKATPQHF.

The CDR3 sequence is CASSPSGSPYEQYF. The CDR3 DNA reads TGTGCCAGCAGCCCATCAGGGTCTCCCTACGAGCAGTACTTC. The gene calls are TRBV3-2 and TRBJ2-7; the table's D call of TRBD1 was not tested on the DNA. TRBV3-2 is noted as a pseudogene. The length of the CDR3 is 14 residues.

This clonotype was seen many times. The chain has TRBV4-3 and TRBJ1-6; no clear D gene. Germline CDR1 is LGHNA and CDR2 is YSLEER. Trimming left V 0 bases short and J 14 bases short, with 11 bases between. This CDR3 contains 13 residues. The DNA for the CDR3 is TGCGCCAGCAGCCAAGAAAGAAGGTCCTCCCTCCACTTT. Protein: CASSQERRSSLHF.

This rearrangement joins TRBV5-6 to TRBJ1-2; weak D call: TRBD1 (5 bases). Germline CDR1 reads SGHDT; CDR2 reads YYEEEE. There are 14 residues in the CDR3. Trimming removed 0 bases at V and 4 bases at J, with 10 bases between. The CDR3 nucleotides are TGTGCCAGCAGCTTGGGACAGACCCTCTATGGCTACACCTTC. It codes for CASSLGQTLYGYTF.

The gene calls are TRBV15 and TRBJ1-2; D is perhaps TRBD1 (6 bases). This CDR3 has 14 amino acids. V gave up 1 base and J gave up 4 bases, with 10 bases separating them. Per the germline V gene, CDR1 is LNHNV and CDR2 is YYDKDF (reference sequence). The CDR3 region is CATSRAAGAYGYTF. The CDR3 DNA is TGTGCCACCAGCAGAGCGGCAGGGGCCTATGGCTACACCTTC.

This clonotype was detected only a few times. V usage is TRBV7-2 and J usage is TRBJ1-5; 11 nucleotides match TRBD1. Germline V gene lookup returns CDR1 SGHTA and CDR2 FQGNSA. The V and J ends lost 2 bases and 7 bases, in that order; junction bases with no gene match: 10. This CDR3 has 17 residues. The CDR3 is CASSLRGGQGAQQPQHF. The CDR3 DNA follows: TGTGCCAGCAGCTTACGGGGAGGACAGGGGGCTCAACAGCCCCAGCATTTT.

The chain joins TRBV7-2 to TRBJ1-2; TRBD1 aligns across 10 bases. The J segment lost 8 bases and the V segment lost 4 bases, leaving 7 bases of the junction unmatched. Germline lookup yields CDR1 SGHTA and CDR2 FQGNSA. The CDR3 contains 14 residues. This CDR3 is CASSSPGTGVGYTF. CDR3 bases: TGTGCCAGCAGCTCGCCGGGGACAGGGGTCGGCTACACCTTC.

The chain joins TRBV4-1 to TRBJ2-7; TRBD1 matches 8 bases. The germline V gene has CDR1 MGHRA and CDR2 YSYEKL. Trimming took 0 bases from V and 1 from J; bases not matched to a gene: 2. The CDR3 runs 15 residues. The CDR3 nucleotides read TGCGCCAGCAGCCAAGAGTGGACAGGGTCCTACGAGCAGTACGTC. This gives the protein CASSQEWTGSYEQYV.

This chain connects TRBV19 to TRBJ1-6, with 8 bases identical to TRBD1. This CDR3 has 14 residues. Germline CDR1 reads LNHDA; CDR2 reads SQIVND (reference sequence). Trimming at V came to 6 bases and at J to 7 bases, leaving 5 bases not matched to a gene. CDR3 sequence: CASSAGQVNSPLHF. DNA for the CDR3: TGTGCCAGTAGCGCGGGACAGGTCAATTCACCCCTCCACTTT.

This clonotype occurred many times. The rearrangement links TRBV7-2 to TRBJ2-1; D is ambiguous. There are 13 residues in the CDR3. The germline V gene has CDR1 SGHTA and CDR2 FQGNSA. The germline V and J ends were trimmed by 5 bases and 0 bases, with 5 bases remaining between them. CDR3 DNA sequence: TGTGCCAGCAGCCAAAGCTCCTACAATGAGCAGTTCTTC. Protein: CASSQSSYNEQFF.

This clonotype was seen a few times. One end of the junction fails to match germline, which may point to a read error. The genes are TRBV7-7 and TRBJ2-3, with 9 positions matching TRBD1. The CDR3 has 14 residues. Germline V gene sequence: CDR1 SSHAT, CDR2 FNYEAQ (reference sequence). The DNA of the CDR3 is TGTGCTAGCAGCCGGACAGGGGTCACAGATACGCAGTATTTT. Residues: CASSRTGVTDTQYF.

A remark on this clonotype: A much larger clone differs from this one at a single base, so this may be a read error. This rearrangement joins TRBV5-1 to TRBJ1-2; D call uncertain. The CDR3 contains 13 residues. Germline values: CDR1 SGHRS, CDR2 YFSETQ. CDR3 coding DNA: TGCGCCAGAAGCTTTTCTGGGGACTATGGCTACACCTTC. It codes for CARSFSGDYGYTF. The variable domain in full, completed from reference TRBV5-1 and TRBJ1-2, reads KAGVTQTPRYLIKTRGQQVTLSCSPISGHRSVSWYQQTPGQGLQFLFEYFSETQRNKGNFPGRFSGRQFSNSRSEMNVSTLELGDSALYLCARSFSGDYGYTFGSGTRLTVV.

The chain employs TRBV5-4 and TRBJ2-5, with D perhaps TRBD1 (5 bases). The length of the CDR3 is 15 residues. Germline V lookup: CDR1 SGHNT, CDR2 YYREEE (reference sequence). V was cut by 5 bases and J by 2 bases, with 16 bases left in between. The DNA of the CDR3 is TGTGCCAGCAGGGTCCGGGCAGGGAAACAAGAGACCCAGTACTTC. This translates into CASRVRAGKQETQYF.

This clonotype was seen more than once but under ten times. V gene TRBV7-2 combines with J gene TRBJ1-5, with TRBD1 matching over 9 bases. CDR1 is SGHTA and CDR2 is FQGNSA in the germline V gene. Trimming at V came to 3 bases and at J to 7 bases, leaving 10 bases not matched to a gene. The CDR3 length is 16 residues. The CDR3 loop reads CASSFRRDREEQPQHF. DNA for the CDR3: TGTGCCAGCAGCTTCCGCCGGGACAGGGAGGAGCAGCCCCAGCATTTT.

The chain uses TRBV11-1 and TRBJ2-7; D ambiguous. The CDR3 spans 15 residues. The V and J ends lost 0 bases and 0 bases respectively, with 9 bases between them. Germline CDR1 reads SGHAT; CDR2 reads FQDESV (reference sequence). CDR3 residues: CASSLAVSYSYEQYF. The CDR3 region has the DNA TGTGCCAGCAGCTTAGCGGTGAGTTACTCCTACGAGCAGTACTTC.

This clonotype occurred many times. The chain uses TRBV4-3 and TRBJ2-1, with 10 bases lining up with TRBD2. With V trimmed by 2 bases and J by 9 bases, 7 bases remained unmatched. The length of the CDR3 is 15 residues. Germline lookup yields CDR1 LGHNA and CDR2 YSLEER. The DNA for the CDR3 is TGCGCCAGCAGCCAAAACTGGGCTAGCGGGGGTGAGCAGTTCTTC. Protein product: CASSQNWASGGEQFF.

The chain combines TRBV7-9 with TRBJ2-5; perhaps TRBD2 as D (6 bases). The CDR3 has 15 residues. Between the trimmed V and J ends, which lost 4 bases and 5 bases, there was a span of 17 bases. Per germline, CDR1 SEHNR and CDR2 FQNEAQ (reference sequence). CDR3: CASSSGTQGLETQYF. CDR3 bases: TGTGCCAGCAGCTCCGGGACTCAAGGGTTGGAGACCCAGTACTTC.

The chain's CDR3 is CASSPSGLAGGPGKETQYF. CDR3 nucleotides: TGTGCCAGCAGCCCATCCGGGCTAGCGGGGGGGCCAGGGAAAGAGACCCAGTACTTC. V is TRBV7-3 and J is TRBJ2-5; 12 nucleotides agree with TRBD2. CDR3 length equals 19 residues. Germline CDR1 and CDR2: SGHTA and FQGTGA. V was clipped by 5 bases and J by 3 bases; unmatched bases: 16.

The chain employs TRBV7-2 and TRBJ2-5, with 7 positions matching TRBD1. The germline CDR1 and CDR2 sequences are SGHTA and FQGNSA. With V trimmed by 8 bases and J by 2 bases, 14 bases remained unmatched. This CDR3 spans 16 amino acids. The CDR3: CASGSGTGTAQETQYF. The CDR3 DNA is TGTGCCAGCGGGTCGGGAACGGGGACAGCACAAGAGACCCAGTACTTC. Full variable domain (remainder filled in from reference TRBV7-2 and TRBJ2-5): GAGVSQSPSNKVTEKGKDVELRCDPISGHTALYWYRQSLGQGLEFLIYFQGNSAPDKSGLPSDRFSAERTGGSVSTLTIQRTQQEDSAVYLCASGSGTGTAQETQYFGPGTRLLVL.

This chain uses TRBV20-1 with TRBJ1-1, with TRBD1 identical over 8 bases. Looked up from germline, CDR1 is DFQATT and CDR2 is SNEGSKA (reference sequence). There are 15 residues in the CDR3. V gave up 0 bases and J gave up 4 bases; unmatched junction bases: 7. Here the CDR3 DNA reads TGCAGTGCTAGAGATCGGCGCAGGGGGCTCACTGAAGCTTTCTTT. Amino acids: CSARDRRRGLTEAFF.

V is TRBV6-1 and J is TRBJ2-3; tentative D call: TRBD2 (6 bases). Germline V gene lookup returns CDR1 MNHNS and CDR2 SASEGT. This CDR3 comprises 16 residues. Trimming stripped 3 bases from V and 6 bases from J, with 19 bases between. CDR3 bases: TGTGCCAGCAGTGATTTCCGGGGGTATGTGGATGATACGCAGTATTTT. This translates into CASSDFRGYVDDTQYF.

In this sample, this clonotype turned up many times. The rearrangement joins TRBV15 to TRBJ2-3; D remains unclear. Germline values: CDR1 LNHNV, CDR2 YYDKDF (reference sequence). The CDR3 has 13 amino acids. Trimming shortened V by 0 bases and J by 5 bases, and 6 bases separated the two germline ends. The CDR3 here is CATSRDRVDTQYF. DNA for the CDR3: TGTGCCACCAGCAGAGATAGGGTAGATACGCAGTATTTT.

This clonotype was seen repeatedly, ten times or more. The gene calls are TRBV15 and TRBJ1-2; D is perhaps TRBD1 (5 bases). Per germline, CDR1 LNHNV and CDR2 YYDKDF (reference sequence). V gave up 5 bases and J gave up 2 bases, with 15 bases separating them. The length of the CDR3 is 15 residues. The CDR3 sequence is CATSDPDGGNYGYTF. CDR3 DNA sequence: TGTGCCACCAGCGATCCGGACGGGGGGAACTATGGCTACACCTTC.

This clonotype was observed a few times. The gene calls are TRBV18 and TRBJ1-1; D unclear. Trimming took 8 bases from V and 2 from J, leaving 15 bases between them. The CDR3 spans 14 residues. Germline V gene data show CDR1 as KGHSH and CDR2 as LQKENI. Here the CDR3 DNA reads TGTGCCAGCGTGGGAACAGCGGGAAACACTGAAGCTTTCTTT. This sequence encodes CASVGTAGNTEAFF. Full variable domain (rest looked up from reference TRBV18 and TRBJ1-1): NAGVMQNPRHLVRRRGQEARLRCSPMKGHSHVYWYRQLPEEGLKFMVYLQKENIIDESGMPKERFSAEFPKEGPSILRIQQVVRGDSAAYFCASVGTAGNTEAFFGQGTRLTVV.

This clonotype came up once. The chain links TRBV21-1 to TRBJ1-4; TRBD1 is the table's D call, not checked against the DNA. TRBV21-1 is reported as a pseudogene. The CDR3 sequence is 12 residues long. The CDR3 reads CAGWDRAEKLFF. In DNA, the CDR3 is TGTGCCGGATGGGACAGGGCTGAAAAACTGTTTTTT.